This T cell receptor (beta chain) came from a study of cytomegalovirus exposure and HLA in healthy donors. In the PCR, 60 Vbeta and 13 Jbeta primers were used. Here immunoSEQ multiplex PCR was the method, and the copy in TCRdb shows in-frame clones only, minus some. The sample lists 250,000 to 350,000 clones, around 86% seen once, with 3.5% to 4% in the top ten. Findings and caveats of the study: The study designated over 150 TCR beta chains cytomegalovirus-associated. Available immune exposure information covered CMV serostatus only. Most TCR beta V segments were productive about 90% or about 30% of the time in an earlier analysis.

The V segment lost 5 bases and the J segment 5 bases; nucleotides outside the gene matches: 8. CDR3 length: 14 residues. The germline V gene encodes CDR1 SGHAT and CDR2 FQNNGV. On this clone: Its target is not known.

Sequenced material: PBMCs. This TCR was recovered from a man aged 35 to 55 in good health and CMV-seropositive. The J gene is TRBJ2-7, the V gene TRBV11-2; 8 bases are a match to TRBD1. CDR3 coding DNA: TGTGCCAGCAGCCTACTAGGGACAGGACACGAGCAGTACTTC. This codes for CASSLLGTGHEQYF.